The 13 T cell receptor beta chains given below trace back to one sample, sequenced in a study of graft-versus-host responses after intestinal transplantation. Measured with immunoSEQ multiplex PCR; TCRdb has only the in-frame clones, and not every one. This sample carries approximately 120,000 clones, roughly 92% of them seen once, and the ten largest clones take over 0.15%. The antigens for these receptors are not known. Sequencing was performed on unstimulated CD4+ T cells sorted from spleen or lymph node cells, taken before intestinal transplant. All receptors come from a human donor who received an intestinal transplant.

The chain joins TRBV18 to TRBJ2-1; D is perhaps TRBD1 (6 bases). CDR1 KGHSH and CDR2 LQKENI come from the germline V gene. This CDR3 has 17 amino acids. The V end was cut by 0 bases, the J end by 5 bases, with 17 bases between. The CDR3 nucleotides are TGTGCCAGCTCACCACCCCGACAGGCCCCCAACAACAATGAGCAGTTCTTC. Translation gives CASSPPRQAPNNNEQFF.

The chain is built from TRBV30 and TRBJ1-2; 7 nucleotides agree with TRBD1. V dropped 2 bases and J dropped 8; count of bases not matched to a gene: 14. Germline values: CDR1 GTSNPN, CDR2 SVGIG (reference sequence). The CDR3 has 15 amino acids. CDR3 in amino acids: CAWSTKTGPAWGYTF. Written as DNA, the CDR3 is TGTGCCTGGAGTACGAAGACAGGGCCCGCTTGGGGCTACACCTTC.

The V call is TRBV5-6, the J call TRBJ1-2; D remains ambiguous. CDR1 and CDR2 (germline): SGHDT, YYEEEE. The V gene lost 0 bases and the J gene lost 8 bases, with 8 bases spanning the gap. The CDR3 runs 12 residues. The CDR3 is CASSLAGDGYTF. DNA for the CDR3: TGTGCCAGCAGCTTGGCCGGAGACGGCTACACCTTC.

The V and J genes are TRBV18 and TRBJ2-7; perhaps TRBD2 as D (6 bases). CDR1 is KGHSH, CDR2 LQKENI, per germline. The V end lost 1 base, the J end lost 1 base, and 8 bases lay between the germline ends. The CDR3 contains 14 residues. CDR3 residues: CASSPQGRSYEQYF. Written as DNA, the CDR3 is TGTGCCAGCTCACCACAGGGGAGGTCCTACGAGCAGTACTTC.

This chain connects TRBV5-1 to TRBJ1-2; 7 nucleotides line up with TRBD1. CDR3 length: 14 residues. With 4 bases clipped from V and 2 bases from J, the junction kept 5 bases outside the gene matches. Germline values: CDR1 SGHRS, CDR2 YFSETQ. CDR3 in amino acids: CASSPGTANYGYTF. The CDR3 region has the DNA TGCGCCAGCAGCCCCGGGACAGCCAACTATGGCTACACCTTC.

The chain links TRBV7-3 to TRBJ1-1, with D unresolved. Deletions cut 5 bases from V and 2 bases from J, with 9 bases between. This CDR3 spans 13 amino acids. Looked up from germline, CDR1 is SGHTA and CDR2 is FQGTGA. This CDR3 is CASSPPGNTEAFF. CDR3 bases: TGTGCCAGCAGCCCCCCGGGTAACACTGAAGCTTTCTTT.

The chain recombines TRBV9 with TRBJ1-3; D is possibly TRBD1 (5 bases). The germline gives CDR1 SGDLS, CDR2 YYNGEE. This CDR3 is built from 13 residues. Trimming stripped 2 bases from V and 4 bases from J, with 7 bases between. The CDR3 sequence: CASSVTGGNTIYF. The CDR3 coding sequence is TGTGCCAGCAGCGTTACAGGAGGAAACACCATATATTTT.

The chain combines TRBV7-2 with TRBJ2-7; D may correspond to TRBD1 or TRBD2 (6 bases each). Germline V CDR1 and CDR2: SGHTA, FQGNSA. The CDR3 spans 15 residues. V lost 4 bases to trimming and J lost 3 bases, with 16 bases between them. The CDR3 loop reads CASSSVGGSYYEQYF. DNA of the CDR3: TGTGCCAGCAGCTCAGTCGGGGGCTCCTACTACGAGCAGTACTTC. Based on the CDR3 plus reference TRBV7-2 and TRBJ2-7, the full variable domain is GAGVSQSPSNKVTEKGKDVELRCDPISGHTALYWYRQSLGQGLEFLIYFQGNSAPDKSGLPSDRFSAERTGGSVSTLTIQRTQQEDSAVYLCASSSVGGSYYEQYFGPGTRLTVT.

This sequence joins TRBV7-9 and TRBJ2-1; 9 nucleotides agree with TRBD2. Germline-derived CDR1 and CDR2 are SEHNR and FQNEAQ (reference sequence). V shed 7 bases, J shed 5 bases, and the junction held 9 bases outside the gene matches. CDR3 length: 15 amino acids. The CDR3 DNA reads as TGTGCCAGCAACCCATGGACTAGCGAACACAATGAGCAGTTCTTC. It codes for CASNPWTSEHNEQFF.

The rearrangement uses TRBV2 and TRBJ1-2; D not resolved. Deletions cut 4 bases from V and 2 bases from J, with 11 bases between. The V gene's germline CDR1 is SNHLY and CDR2 FYNNEI. The CDR3 consists of 14 residues. The CDR3: CASSGVSYNYGYTF. CDR3 nucleotide sequence: TGTGCCAGCAGTGGGGTCAGCTACAACTATGGCTACACCTTC.

The J gene is TRBJ1-3, the V gene TRBV14, with D uncertain. This CDR3 is 13 amino acids long. Trimming left V 4 bases short and J 8 bases short, with 12 bases between. Germline assignment: CDR1 SGHDN and CDR2 FVKESK. In DNA form, the CDR3 reads TGTGCCAGCAGCCGGATACAAAGGGACACCATATATTTT. It codes for CASSRIQRDTIYF.

The genes are TRBV9 and TRBJ2-3; D ambiguous. CDR3 length: 14 residues. Germline-derived CDR1 and CDR2 are SGDLS and YYNGEE. The V and J ends lost 0 bases and 2 bases respectively, with 7 bases between them. The CDR3 sequence: CASSVGVPTDTQYF. In nucleotides, the CDR3 is TGTGCCAGCAGCGTAGGGGTACCCACAGATACGCAGTATTTT.

This clone was observed once. This chain joins TRBV25-1 and TRBJ2-5, with 8 bases aligning to TRBD2. The CDR3 has 15 amino acids. The germline gives CDR1 MGHDK, CDR2 SYGVNS. V lost 3 bases, J lost 5 bases, and 8 bases stayed unmatched. The CDR3 nucleotides read TGTGCCAGCAGTGACGCCGGGGGGGGATGGGAGACCCAGTACTTC. It translates to CASSDAGGGWETQYF.